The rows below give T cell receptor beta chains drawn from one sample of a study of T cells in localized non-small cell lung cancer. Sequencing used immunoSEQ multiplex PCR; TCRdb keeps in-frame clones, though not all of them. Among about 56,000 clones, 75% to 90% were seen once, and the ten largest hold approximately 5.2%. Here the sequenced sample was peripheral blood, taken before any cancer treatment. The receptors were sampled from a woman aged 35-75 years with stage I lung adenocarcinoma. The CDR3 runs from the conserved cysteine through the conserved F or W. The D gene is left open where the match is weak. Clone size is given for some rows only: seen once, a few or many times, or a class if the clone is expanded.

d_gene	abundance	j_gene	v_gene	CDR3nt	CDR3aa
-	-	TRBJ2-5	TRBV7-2	TGTGCCAGCAGCCCAGACGGTCAAGAGACCCAGTACTTC	CASSPDGQETQYF
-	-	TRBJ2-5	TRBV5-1	TGCGCCAGCAGCCAAAGGGACCCCGGGGGAGAGACCCAGTACTTC	CASSQRDPGGETQYF
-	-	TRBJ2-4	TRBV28	TGTGCCAGCAGTTTAGTTCTTACCAAAAACATTCAGTACTTC	CASSLVLTKNIQYF
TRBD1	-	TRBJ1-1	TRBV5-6	TGTGCCAGCAATGGCCCGACAGGGATCACTGAAGCTTTCTTT	CASNGPTGITEAFF
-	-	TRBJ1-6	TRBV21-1	TGTGCCAGCAGCAAACTAACAAGACCCCTCCACTTT	CASSKLTRPLHF
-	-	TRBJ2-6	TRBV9	TGTGCCAGCAGCGTAGGAGGGTCTGGGGCCAACGTCCTGACTTTC	CASSVGGSGANVLTF
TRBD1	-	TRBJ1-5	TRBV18	TGTGCCAGCTCACAGACAGGGGGAGATCAGCCCCAGCATTTT	CASSQTGGDQPQHF
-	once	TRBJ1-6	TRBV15	TGTGCCACCAGCAGGGAAAATTCACCCCTCCACTTT	CATSRENSPLHF
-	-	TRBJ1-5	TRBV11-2	TGTGCCAGCAGCCCTCTAGGGGCCGGGAGGGATCAGCCCCAGCATTTT	CASSPLGAGRDQPQHF
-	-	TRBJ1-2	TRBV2	TGTGCCAGCAGTGAGGGTTTCGCGAGGGGCAGCTATGGCTACACCTTC	CASSEGFARGSYGYTF
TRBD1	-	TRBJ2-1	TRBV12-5	TGTGCTAGTGGTTTGGCATCGGGACAGGGTAACAATGAGCAGTTCTTC	CASGLASGQGNNEQFF
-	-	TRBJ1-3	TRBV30	TGTGCCTGGACCCCCGGCGGCATCAGGAACACCATATATTTT	CAWTPGGIRNTIYF
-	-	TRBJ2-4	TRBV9	TGTGCCAGCAGCGCGATGGGGGACATTCAGTACTTC	CASSAMGDIQYF
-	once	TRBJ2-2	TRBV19	TGTGCCAGTAGTACGTACAGCCTACAGAACACCGGGGAGCTGTTTTTT	CASSTYSLQNTGELFF
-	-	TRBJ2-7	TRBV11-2	TGTGCCAGCAGTTCCGGAGGGTACGAGCAGTACTTC	CASSSGGYEQYF
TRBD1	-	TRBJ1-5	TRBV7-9	TGTGCCAGCAGCGGCCGGGACAGGGAGGAGTATCAGCCCCAGCATTTT	CASSGRDREEYQPQHF
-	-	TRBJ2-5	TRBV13	TGTGCCAGCAGCCAAACTCGCGGGATAGAAGAGACCCAGTACTTC	CASSQTRGIEETQYF
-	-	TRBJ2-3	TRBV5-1	TGCGCCAGCAGCTCACAGTGGACTAGCACAGATACGCAGTATTTT	CASSSQWTSTDTQYF
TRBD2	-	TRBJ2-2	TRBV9	TGTGCCAGCAGCCCCCTAGCGGGGGGGTCCACCGGGGAGCTGTTTTTT	CASSPLAGGSTGELFF
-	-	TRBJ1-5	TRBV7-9	TGTGCCAGCAGCTCCCGGCAGGCGCCGACGGGTCAGCCCCAGCATTTT	CASSSRQAPTGQPQHF
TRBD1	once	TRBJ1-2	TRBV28	TGTGCCAGCAGGGACCAGGGGGCTTACTATGGCTACACCTTC	CASRDQGAYYGYTF
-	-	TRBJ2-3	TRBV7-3	TGTGCCAGCAGCCACGGTGGACCGTCTAGCGATACGCAGTATTTT	CASSHGGPSSDTQYF